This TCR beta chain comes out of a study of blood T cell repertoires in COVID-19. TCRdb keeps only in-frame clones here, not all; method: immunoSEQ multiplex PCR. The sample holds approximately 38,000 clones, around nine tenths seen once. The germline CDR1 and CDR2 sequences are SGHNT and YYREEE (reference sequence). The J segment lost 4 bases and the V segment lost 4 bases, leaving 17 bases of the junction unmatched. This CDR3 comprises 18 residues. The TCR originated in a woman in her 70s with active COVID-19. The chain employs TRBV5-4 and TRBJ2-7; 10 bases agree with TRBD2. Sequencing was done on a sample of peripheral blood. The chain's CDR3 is CASSPGSSGGLMLYEQYF. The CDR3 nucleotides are TGTGCCAGCAGCCCCGGGAGTAGCGGGGGGCTGATGCTTTACGAGCAGTACTTC.